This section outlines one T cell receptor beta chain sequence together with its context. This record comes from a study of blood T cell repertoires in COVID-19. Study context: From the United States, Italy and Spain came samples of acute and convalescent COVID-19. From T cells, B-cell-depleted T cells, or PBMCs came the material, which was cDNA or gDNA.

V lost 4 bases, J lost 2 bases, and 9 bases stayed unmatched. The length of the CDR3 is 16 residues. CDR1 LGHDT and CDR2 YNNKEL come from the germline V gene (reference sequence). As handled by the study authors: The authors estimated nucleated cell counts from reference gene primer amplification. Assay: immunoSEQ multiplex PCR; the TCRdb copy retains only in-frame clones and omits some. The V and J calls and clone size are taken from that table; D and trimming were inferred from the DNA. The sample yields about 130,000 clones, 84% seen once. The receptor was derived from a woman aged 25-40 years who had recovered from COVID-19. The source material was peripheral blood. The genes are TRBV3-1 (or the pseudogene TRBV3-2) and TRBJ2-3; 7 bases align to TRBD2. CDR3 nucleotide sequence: TGTGCCAGCAGCCCCAAAGGGCGGGAGATCACAGATACGCAGTATTTT. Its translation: CASSPKGREITDTQYF.